This entry features one T cell receptor (beta chain) sequence. RNA in amounts of roughly 0.45 to 1 ug was reverse transcribed with random hexamers. TCRdb re-derived calls from the immunoSEQ multiplex PCR reads in MiXCR, one entry per CDR3 protein. The sample carries some 47,000 distinct CDR3 sequences, 90% to 95% recorded once. The CDR3 has 12 residues. The ends lost 8 bases at V and 3 bases at J; junction bases unmatched: 4. Germline values: CDR1 SEHNR, CDR2 FQNEAQ (reference sequence). The data stem from a study of CD8 T cells in Susac syndrome. The chain links TRBV7-9 to TRBJ2-7; 7 nucleotides align to TRBD2. The sequenced material came from CD8+ T cells from PBMCs. The receptor's source is a human donor in good health. The CDR3 DNA is TGTGCCAGCCATGGGGGGGGCTACGAGCAGTACTTC. It encodes CASHGGGYEQYF.